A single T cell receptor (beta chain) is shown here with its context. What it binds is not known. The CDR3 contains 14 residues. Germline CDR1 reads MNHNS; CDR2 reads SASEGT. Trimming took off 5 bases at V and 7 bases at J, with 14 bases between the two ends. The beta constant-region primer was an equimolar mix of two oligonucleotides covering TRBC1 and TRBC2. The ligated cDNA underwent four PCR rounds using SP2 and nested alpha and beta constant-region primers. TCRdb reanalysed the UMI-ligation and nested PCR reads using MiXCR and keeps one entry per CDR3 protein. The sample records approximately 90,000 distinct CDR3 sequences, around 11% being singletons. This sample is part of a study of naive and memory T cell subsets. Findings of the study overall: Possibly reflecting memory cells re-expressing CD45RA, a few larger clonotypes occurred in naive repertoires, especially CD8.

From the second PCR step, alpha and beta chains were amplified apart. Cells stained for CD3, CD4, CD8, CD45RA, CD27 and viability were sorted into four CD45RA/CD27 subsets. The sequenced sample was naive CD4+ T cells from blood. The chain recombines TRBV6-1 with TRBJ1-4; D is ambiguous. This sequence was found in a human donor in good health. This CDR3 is CASSRAQSGEKLFF. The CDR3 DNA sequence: TGTGCCAGCAGTAGGGCTCAGTCCGGTGAAAAACTGTTTTTT.